The present TCR beta chain was sequenced within a study of blood T cells in healthy people across ages. Germline lookup yields CDR1 MGHRA and CDR2 YSYEKL. The CDR3 has 14 residues. Details on this clonotype: At one of its ends the junction is not consistent with the germline gene, which may arise from a read error.

Per-sample yields of isolated PBMCs were at least 6 million. For the second PCR, which ran for about 7 to 11 cycles, a sample-barcoded 5' primer and a J-beta primer mix were used. Each CDR3 protein is one row after TCRdb ran MiXCR on the 5' RACE reads. This sample carries some 900,000 distinct CDR3 sequences, about 48% of them seen once, and the ten largest clones take roughly 13%. The sequenced material came from blood. V is TRBV4-1 and J is TRBJ1-2; D unclear. The receptor comes from a man aged 25-45 years in good health. CDR3 coding DNA: TGCACCAGCAGCCAAGTGGGCGGACCCTATGGCTACACCTTC. This encodes CTSSQVGGPYGYTF.